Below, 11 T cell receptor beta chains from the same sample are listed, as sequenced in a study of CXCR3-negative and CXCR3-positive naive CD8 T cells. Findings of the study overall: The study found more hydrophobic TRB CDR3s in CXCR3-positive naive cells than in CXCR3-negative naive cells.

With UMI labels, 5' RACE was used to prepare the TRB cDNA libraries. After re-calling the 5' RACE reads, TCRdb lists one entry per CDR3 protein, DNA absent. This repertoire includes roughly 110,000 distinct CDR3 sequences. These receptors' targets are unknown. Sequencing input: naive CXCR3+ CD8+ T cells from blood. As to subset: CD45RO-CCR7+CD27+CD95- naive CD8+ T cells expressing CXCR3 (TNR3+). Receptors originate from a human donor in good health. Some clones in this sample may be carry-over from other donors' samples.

The CDR3 here is CASSHRAHYNEQFF. The J gene is TRBJ2-1, the V gene TRBV14. The CDR3 is 14 amino acids. Germline V gene lookup returns CDR1 SGHDN and CDR2 FVKESK.

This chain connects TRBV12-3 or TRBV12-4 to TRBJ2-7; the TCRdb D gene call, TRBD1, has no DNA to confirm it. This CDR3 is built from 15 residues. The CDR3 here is CASSLPDRFPYEQYF.

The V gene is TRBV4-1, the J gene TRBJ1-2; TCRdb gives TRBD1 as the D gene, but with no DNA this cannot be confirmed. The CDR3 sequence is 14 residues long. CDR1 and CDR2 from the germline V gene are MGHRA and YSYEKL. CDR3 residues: CASSPEGGVHGYTF.

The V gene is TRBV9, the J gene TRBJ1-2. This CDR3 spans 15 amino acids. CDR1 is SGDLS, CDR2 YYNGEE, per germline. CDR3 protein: CASSPDGEANYGYTF.

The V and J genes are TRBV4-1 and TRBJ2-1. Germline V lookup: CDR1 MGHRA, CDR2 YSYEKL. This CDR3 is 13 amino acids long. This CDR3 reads CASSQRWDNEQFF.

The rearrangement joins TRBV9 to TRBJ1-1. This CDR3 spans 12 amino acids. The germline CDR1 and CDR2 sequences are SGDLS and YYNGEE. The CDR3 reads CASSAMNTEAFF.

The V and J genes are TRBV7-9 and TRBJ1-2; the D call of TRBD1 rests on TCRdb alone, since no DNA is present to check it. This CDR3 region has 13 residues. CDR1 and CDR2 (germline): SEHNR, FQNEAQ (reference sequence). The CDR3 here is CASSPGQKYGYTF.

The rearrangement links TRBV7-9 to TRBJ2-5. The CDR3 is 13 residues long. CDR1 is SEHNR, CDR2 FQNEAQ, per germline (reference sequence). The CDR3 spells CASSPRLEETQYF.

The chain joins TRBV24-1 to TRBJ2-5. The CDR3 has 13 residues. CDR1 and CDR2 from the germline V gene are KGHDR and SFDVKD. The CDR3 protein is CATSDFLGETQYF.

The chain's CDR3 is CSARSRGGLENIQYF. The V and J genes are TRBV20-1 and TRBJ2-4; TCRdb gives TRBD1 as the D gene, but with no DNA this cannot be confirmed. Per germline, CDR1 DFQATT and CDR2 SNEGSKA (reference sequence). The CDR3 length is 15 residues.

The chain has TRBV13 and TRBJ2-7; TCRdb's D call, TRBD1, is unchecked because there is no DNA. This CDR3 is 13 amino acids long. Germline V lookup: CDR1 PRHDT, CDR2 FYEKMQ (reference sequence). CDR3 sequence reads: CASSLRGSDEQYF.